This T cell receptor (beta chain) was documented in a study of T cell responses to AZD1222 COVID-19 vaccine. The J segment lost 4 bases and the V segment lost 4 bases, leaving 6 bases of the junction unmatched. The CDR3 consists of 16 residues. The germline CDR1 and CDR2 sequences are KGHDR and SFDVKD. Study findings and constraints: The study sampled repertoires only after the peak T cell response.

A remark on this clone: Its antigen is undetermined.

TCRdb's copy holds only in-frame clones and misses some; the assay was immunoSEQ multiplex PCR. The profile covers roughly 77,000 clones, with about 91% appearing a single time and approximately 6.5% taken by the ten largest. Specimen: peripheral blood, collected on day 0 of MenACWY control vaccination. The receptor's source is an adult in good health. The rearrangement uses TRBV24-1 and TRBJ2-5; 12 bases map to TRBD1. The CDR3 DNA sequence: TGTGCCACCAGTGACCACGGGACAGGGGGCAGAGAGACCCAGTACTTC. It encodes CATSDHGTGGRETQYF.